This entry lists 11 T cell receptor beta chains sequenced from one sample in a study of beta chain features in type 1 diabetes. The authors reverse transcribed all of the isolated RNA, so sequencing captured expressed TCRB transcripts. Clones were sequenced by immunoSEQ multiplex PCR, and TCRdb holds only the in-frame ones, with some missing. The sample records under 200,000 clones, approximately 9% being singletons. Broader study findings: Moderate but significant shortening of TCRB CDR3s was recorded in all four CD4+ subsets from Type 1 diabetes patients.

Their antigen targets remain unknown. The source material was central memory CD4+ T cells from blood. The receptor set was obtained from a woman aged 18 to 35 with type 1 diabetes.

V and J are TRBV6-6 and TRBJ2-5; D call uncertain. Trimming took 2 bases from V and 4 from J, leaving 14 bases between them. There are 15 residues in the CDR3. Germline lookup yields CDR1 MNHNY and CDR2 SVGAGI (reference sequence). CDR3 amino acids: CASSYGRQVGETQYF. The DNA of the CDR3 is TGTGCCAGCAGTTACGGCCGGCAGGTGGGAGAGACCCAGTACTTC.

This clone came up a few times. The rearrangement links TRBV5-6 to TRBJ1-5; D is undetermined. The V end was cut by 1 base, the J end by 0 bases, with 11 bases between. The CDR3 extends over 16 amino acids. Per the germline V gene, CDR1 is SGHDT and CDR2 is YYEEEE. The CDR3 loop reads CASSLISRYSNQPQHF. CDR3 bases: TGTGCCAGCAGCTTGATCTCCAGATATAGCAATCAGCCCCAGCATTTT.

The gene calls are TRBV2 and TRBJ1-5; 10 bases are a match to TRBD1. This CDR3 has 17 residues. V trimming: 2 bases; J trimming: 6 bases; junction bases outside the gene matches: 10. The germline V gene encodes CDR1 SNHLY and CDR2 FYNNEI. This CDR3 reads CASSERSGTGVVQPQHF. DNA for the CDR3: TGTGCCAGCAGTGAAAGGTCGGGGACAGGGGTGGTTCAGCCCCAGCATTTT.

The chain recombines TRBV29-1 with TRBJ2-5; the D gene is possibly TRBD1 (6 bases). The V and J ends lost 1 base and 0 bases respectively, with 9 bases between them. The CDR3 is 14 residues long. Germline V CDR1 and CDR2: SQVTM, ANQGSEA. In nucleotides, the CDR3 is TGCAGCGTTGAAGGTGGACAGTACCAAGAGACCCAGTACTTC. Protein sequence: CSVEGGQYQETQYF.

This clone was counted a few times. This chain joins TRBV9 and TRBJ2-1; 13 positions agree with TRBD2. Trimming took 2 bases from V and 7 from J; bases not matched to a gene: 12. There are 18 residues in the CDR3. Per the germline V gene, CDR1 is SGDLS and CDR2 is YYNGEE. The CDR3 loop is CASSVGLGTSGMVNEQFF. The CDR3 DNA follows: TGTGCCAGCAGCGTTGGGCTCGGGACTAGCGGGATGGTGAATGAGCAGTTCTTC.

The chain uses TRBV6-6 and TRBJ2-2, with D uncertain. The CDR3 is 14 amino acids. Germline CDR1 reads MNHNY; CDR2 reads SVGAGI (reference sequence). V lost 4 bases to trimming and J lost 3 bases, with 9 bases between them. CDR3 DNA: TGTGCCAGCAGTTCCCGGGTTTACACCGGGGAGCTGTTTTTT. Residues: CASSSRVYTGELFF.

CDR3 protein: CASSRNRDMSEAFF. The CDR3 DNA is TGTGCCAGCAGCAGAAATAGGGACATGTCTGAAGCTTTCTTT. This chain joins TRBV4-2 and TRBJ1-1; maybe TRBD1 (6 bases). The CDR3 consists of 14 residues. V was shortened by 5 bases and J by 6 bases, with 16 bases between the two germline ends. Per the germline V gene, CDR1 is LGHNA and CDR2 is YNFKEQ.

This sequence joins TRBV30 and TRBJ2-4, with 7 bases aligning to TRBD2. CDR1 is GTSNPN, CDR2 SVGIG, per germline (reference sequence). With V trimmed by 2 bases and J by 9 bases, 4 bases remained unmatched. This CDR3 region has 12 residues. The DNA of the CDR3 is TGTGCCTGGAGTCTCACGGGGGGCATTCAGTACTTC. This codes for CAWSLTGGIQYF.

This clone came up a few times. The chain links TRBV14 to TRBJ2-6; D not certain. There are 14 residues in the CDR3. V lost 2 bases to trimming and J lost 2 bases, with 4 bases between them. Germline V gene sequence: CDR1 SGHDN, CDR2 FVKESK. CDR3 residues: CASSQRAGANVLTF. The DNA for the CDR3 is TGTGCCAGCAGCCAACGGGCTGGGGCCAACGTCCTGACTTTC.

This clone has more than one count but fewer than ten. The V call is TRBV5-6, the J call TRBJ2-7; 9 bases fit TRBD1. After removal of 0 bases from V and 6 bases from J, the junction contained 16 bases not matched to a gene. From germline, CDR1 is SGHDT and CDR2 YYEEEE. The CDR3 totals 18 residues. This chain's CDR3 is CASSLAKNYRGRLGEQYF. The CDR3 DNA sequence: TGTGCCAGCAGCTTGGCGAAAAACTACAGGGGGCGTCTTGGCGAGCAGTACTTC.

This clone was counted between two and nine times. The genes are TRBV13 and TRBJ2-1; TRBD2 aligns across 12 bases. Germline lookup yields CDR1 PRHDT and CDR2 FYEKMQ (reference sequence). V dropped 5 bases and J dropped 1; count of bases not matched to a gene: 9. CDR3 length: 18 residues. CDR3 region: CASSPAMTSGGSYNEQFF. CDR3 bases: TGTGCCAGCAGCCCAGCAATGACTAGCGGGGGTTCCTACAATGAGCAGTTCTTC. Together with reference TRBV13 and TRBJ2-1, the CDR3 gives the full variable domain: AAGVIQSPRHLIKEKRETATLKCYPIPRHDTVYWYQQGPGQDPQFLISFYEKMQSDKGSIPDRFSAQQFSDYHSELNMSSLELGDSALYFCASSPAMTSGGSYNEQFFGPGTRLTVL.